The clone carrying this T cell receptor beta chain was recorded once. This entry belongs to a study of blood T cells in healthy people across ages. V was clipped by 5 bases and J by 5 bases, with 16 bases between them. The length of the CDR3 is 15 residues. The germline V gene encodes CDR1 MNHEY and CDR2 SVGAGI. Next came a second PCR, run for about 6 to 12 cycles, which used a sample-barcoded 5' primer along with a J-beta primer mix. TCRdb ran MiXCR on the 5' RACE reads and lists one entry per CDR3 protein. The table lists 650,000 to 800,000 distinct CDR3 sequences, under 45% of them singletons, with under 20% in the top ten.

The specimen sequenced was blood. The genes are TRBV6-5 and TRBJ1-5, with no clear D. The sequence came from a man aged 55 to 69 in good health. CDR3 nucleotides: TGTGCCAGCAGTCGGAATCGGGGTTTAGATCAGCCCCAGCATTTT. Translating it yields CASSRNRGLDQPQHF.